This T cell receptor beta chain was recorded in a study of blood T cell repertoires in COVID-19. The CDR3 covers 14 residues. The ends lost 5 bases at V and 2 bases at J; junction bases unmatched: 4. The germline V gene encodes CDR1 SGHRS and CDR2 YFSETQ. Original analysis: For nucleated cells, counts were estimated from reference gene primer amplification. Assay: immunoSEQ multiplex PCR; the TCRdb copy retains only in-frame clones and omits some. V and J calls and clone size are those listed in that table; D and trimming were worked out from the DNA. The top ten clones hold around 32% of a sample with about 110,000 clones, over 75% of them seen once.

Sample: peripheral blood. The TCR originated in a woman of 80 years or more with acute or convalescent COVID-19. V and J are TRBV5-1 and TRBJ1-5; 7 bases are a match to TRBD1. The CDR3 DNA reads TGCGCCAGCAGTGTAACAGGGGGCAATCAGCCCCAGCATTTT. Amino acid sequence: CASSVTGGNQPQHF. Combining the CDR3 with reference TRBV5-1 and TRBJ1-5 gives the whole variable domain KAGVTQTPRYLIKTRGQQVTLSCSPISGHRSVSWYQQTPGQGLQFLFEYFSETQRNKGNFPGRFSGRQFSNSRSEMNVSTLELGDSALYLCASSVTGGNQPQHFGDGTRLSIL.